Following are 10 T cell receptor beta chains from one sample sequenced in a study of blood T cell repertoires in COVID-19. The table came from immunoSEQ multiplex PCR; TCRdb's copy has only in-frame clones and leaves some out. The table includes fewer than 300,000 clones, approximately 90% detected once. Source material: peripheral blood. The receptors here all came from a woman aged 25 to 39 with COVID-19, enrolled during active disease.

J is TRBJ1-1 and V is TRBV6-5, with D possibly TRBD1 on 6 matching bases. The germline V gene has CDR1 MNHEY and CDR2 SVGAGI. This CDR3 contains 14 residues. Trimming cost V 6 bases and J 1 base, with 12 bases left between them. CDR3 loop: CASRYGQRNTEAFF. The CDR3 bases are TGTGCCAGCAGGTATGGACAGCGGAACACTGAAGCTTTCTTT.

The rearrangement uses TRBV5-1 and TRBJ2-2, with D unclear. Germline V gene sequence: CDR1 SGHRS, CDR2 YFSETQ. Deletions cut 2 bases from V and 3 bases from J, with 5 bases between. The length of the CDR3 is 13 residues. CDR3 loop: CASSLEYTGELFF. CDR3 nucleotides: TGCGCCAGCAGCTTAGAGTACACCGGGGAGCTGTTTTTT.

The CDR3 DNA sequence: TGTGCCTGCTCCGAGATGGAGCAGTACTTC. Residues: CACSEMEQYF. This chain links TRBV30 with TRBJ2-7; D unresolved. CDR1 and CDR2 from the germline V gene are GTSNPN and SVGIG (reference sequence). V lost 6 bases and J lost 7, with 10 bases in between. This CDR3 spans 10 amino acids.

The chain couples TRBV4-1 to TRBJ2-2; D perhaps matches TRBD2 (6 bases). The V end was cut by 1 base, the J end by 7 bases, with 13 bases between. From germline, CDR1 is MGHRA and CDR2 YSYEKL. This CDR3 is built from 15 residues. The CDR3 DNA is TGCGCCAGCAGCCAAGCCCTCTTGGGGGGCGGGGAGCTGTTTTTT. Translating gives CASSQALLGGGELFF.

The CDR3 is CATSDLTQGARALQETQYF. The CDR3, as DNA: TGTGCCACCAGTGATTTAACCCAAGGGGCCAGGGCATTACAAGAGACCCAGTACTTC. This chain joins TRBV24-1 and TRBJ2-5; a weak D match, TRBD1 (5 bases). CDR1 is KGHDR, CDR2 SFDVKD, per germline. The CDR3 runs 19 residues. V was trimmed by 1 base and J by 2 bases, leaving 22 bases between them.

Here the CDR3 DNA reads TGCGCCAGCAGCTGGACAGGGGAGTTCGATGGCTACACCTTC. This translates into CASSWTGEFDGYTF. The gene calls are TRBV5-1 and TRBJ1-2; 9 nucleotides align to TRBD1. Germline V gene data show CDR1 as SGHRS and CDR2 as YFSETQ. V shed 3 bases and J 6 bases; nucleotides not matched to a gene: 6. The CDR3 contains 14 residues.

CDR3 amino acids: CASALLGRGITGELFF. The CDR3 DNA is TGTGCCAGCGCCCTCCTGGGCAGGGGTATCACCGGGGAGCTGTTTTTT. The rearrangement joins TRBV27 to TRBJ2-2, with D maybe TRBD1 (6 bases). This CDR3 is 16 amino acids long. The germline CDR1 and CDR2 sequences are MNHEY and SMNVEV (reference sequence). V lost 8 bases to trimming and J lost 4 bases, with 20 bases between them.

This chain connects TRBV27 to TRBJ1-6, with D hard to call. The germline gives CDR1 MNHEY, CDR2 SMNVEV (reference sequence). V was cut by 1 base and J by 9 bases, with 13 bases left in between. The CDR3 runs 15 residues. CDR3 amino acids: CASSLLSQIFSPLHF. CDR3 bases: TGTGCCAGCAGTTTATTAAGTCAGATCTTTTCACCCCTCCACTTT.

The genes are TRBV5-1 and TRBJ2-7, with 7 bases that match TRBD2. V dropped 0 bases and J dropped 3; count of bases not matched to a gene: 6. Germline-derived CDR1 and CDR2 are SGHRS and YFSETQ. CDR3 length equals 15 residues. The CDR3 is CASSLGGSGGYEQYF. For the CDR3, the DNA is TGCGCCAGCAGCTTGGGCGGGAGTGGGGGCTACGAGCAGTACTTC.

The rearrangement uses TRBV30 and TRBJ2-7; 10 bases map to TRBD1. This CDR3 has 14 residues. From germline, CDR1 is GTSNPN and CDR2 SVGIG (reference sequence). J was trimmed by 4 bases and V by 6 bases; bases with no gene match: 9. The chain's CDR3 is CACTPRTGGYEQYF. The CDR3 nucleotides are TGTGCCTGTACACCTCGGACAGGGGGGTACGAGCAGTACTTC.